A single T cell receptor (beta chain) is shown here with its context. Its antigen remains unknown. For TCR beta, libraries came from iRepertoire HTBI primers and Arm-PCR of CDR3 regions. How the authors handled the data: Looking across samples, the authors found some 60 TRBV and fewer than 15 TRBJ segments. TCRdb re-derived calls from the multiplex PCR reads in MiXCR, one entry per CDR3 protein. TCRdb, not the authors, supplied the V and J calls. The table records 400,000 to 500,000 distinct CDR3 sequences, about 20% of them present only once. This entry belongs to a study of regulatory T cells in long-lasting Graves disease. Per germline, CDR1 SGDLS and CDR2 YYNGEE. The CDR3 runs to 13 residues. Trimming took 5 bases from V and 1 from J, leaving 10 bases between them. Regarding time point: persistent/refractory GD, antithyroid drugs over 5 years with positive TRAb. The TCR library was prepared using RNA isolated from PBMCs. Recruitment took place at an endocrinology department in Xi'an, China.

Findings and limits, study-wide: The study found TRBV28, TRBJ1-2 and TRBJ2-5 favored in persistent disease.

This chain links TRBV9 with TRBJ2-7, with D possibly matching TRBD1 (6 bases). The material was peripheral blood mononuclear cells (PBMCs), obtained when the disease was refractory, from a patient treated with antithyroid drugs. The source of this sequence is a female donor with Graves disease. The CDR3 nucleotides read TGTGCCAGCAGGTCGGACAGATCCTACGAGCAGTACTTC. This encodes CASRSDRSYEQYF.